This TCR beta chain was profiled in a study of T cell responses to AZD1222 COVID-19 vaccine. Study conclusions and caveats: Reports indicate that nearly half of spike-specific TCRs are directed at unmutated variant regions.

A note on this clone: What it recognizes is unknown.

The method was immunoSEQ multiplex PCR; TCRdb's version includes in-frame clones alone and lacks a portion of them. This sample has tens of thousands of clones, with nearly 90% found just once. The germline V and J ends were trimmed by 2 bases and 2 bases, with 10 bases remaining between them. The CDR3 extends over 14 amino acids. Germline V lookup: CDR1 GTSNPN, CDR2 SVGIG (reference sequence). The V and J genes are TRBV30 and TRBJ1-5; D unclear. Sequenced here: peripheral blood, sampled 28 days after the second AZD1222 dose. This TCR was sampled from an adult who received the AZD1222 COVID-19 vaccine. Written as DNA, the CDR3 is TGTGCCTGGAGTTTTGGCCAGGGCAATCAGCCCCAGCATTTT. It yields the protein CAWSFGQGNQPQHF. Full variable domain (rest looked up from reference TRBV30 and TRBJ1-5): SQTIHQWPATLVQPVGSPLSLECTVEGTSNPNLYWYRQAAGRGLQLLFYSVGIGQISSEVPQNLSASRPQDRQFILSSKKLLLSDSGFYLCAWSFGQGNQPQHFGDGTRLSIL.